This record looks at one T cell receptor beta chain sequence and its context. Enrollees, roughly 18 to 89 years old, lived in 24 US areas. The data belong to a study of blood T cell repertoires in COVID-19. Turning to the study itself: The samples span acute and convalescent COVID-19 from the United States, Italy and Spain.

CDR1 and CDR2 (germline): LNHDA, SQIVND (reference sequence). Trimming removed 6 bases at V and 2 bases at J, with 21 bases between. This CDR3 is built from 17 residues. The assay was immunoSEQ multiplex PCR, and TCRdb's table has in-frame clones only and misses some. The data contain around 190,000 clones, roughly 89% of them singletons. The sample comprised PBMCs or T cells enriched from blood (not recorded which). This TCR was recovered from a man in his late teens or twenties with acute COVID-19. The chain has TRBV19 and TRBJ2-3, with D perhaps TRBD2 (7 bases). The CDR3 region is CASRRGGPRLSTDTQYF. For the CDR3, the DNA is TGTGCCAGTAGAAGGGGGGGGCCCAGGCTTTCCACAGATACGCAGTATTTT.